These 16 T cell receptor beta chains came from one sample sequenced in a study of beta chain features in type 1 diabetes. Expressed TCRB transcripts were sequenced, since all the RNA that had been isolated was reverse transcribed. Profiling relied on immunoSEQ multiplex PCR, and the TCRdb table lists in-frame clones only, not all of them. The sample holds just over 150,000 clones, roughly 11% seen once. The material sequenced was central memory CD4+ T cells from blood. The receptors come from a man aged 18-30 years in good health.

This clone was seen only a few times. This chain connects TRBV25-1 to TRBJ2-3, with TRBD1 matching over 11 bases. Germline CDR1 MGHDK, CDR2 SYGVNS. V gave up 7 bases and J gave up 2 bases; unmatched junction bases: 5. The CDR3 sequence is 15 residues long. Written as DNA, the CDR3 is TGTGCCAGCACCCGGACAGGGGGCATCACAGATACGCAGTATTTT. This codes for CASTRTGGITDTQYF.

The V call is TRBV19, the J call TRBJ2-3; 9 nucleotides align to TRBD2. The CDR3 consists of 14 residues. J was trimmed by 7 bases and V by 4 bases; bases with no gene match: 6. CDR1 and CDR2 from the germline V gene are LNHDA and SQIVND (reference sequence). CDR3 in DNA: TGTGCCAGTAGTACCTGGACTAGCGAAAATACGCAGTATTTT. Its translation is CASSTWTSENTQYF.

The chain employs TRBV9 and TRBJ2-7; D is possibly TRBD1 (5 bases). Trimming took 0 bases from V and 3 from J, leaving 13 bases between them. This CDR3 is built from 15 residues. From germline, CDR1 is SGDLS and CDR2 YYNGEE. The CDR3 DNA reads TGTGCCAGCAGCGTAGGTCTAGGGGTAGACTACGAGCAGTACTTC. Protein sequence: CASSVGLGVDYEQYF.

This clone appeared a few times. The chain is built from TRBV4-1 and TRBJ2-1, with 7 nucleotides matching TRBD2. Trimming cost V 1 base and J 4 bases; bases outside gene matches: 4. This CDR3 has 15 residues. In germline, CDR1 is MGHRA, CDR2 YSYEKL. CDR3 DNA: TGCGCCAGCAGCCAAGTGGGAGGGCCGTACAATGAGCAGTTCTTC. It is translated as CASSQVGGPYNEQFF.

This rearrangement joins TRBV4-2 to TRBJ2-6; D remains ambiguous. Germline loops: CDR1 LGHNA, CDR2 YNFKEQ. The V end was cut by 0 bases, the J end by 0 bases, with 6 bases between. The CDR3 runs 16 residues. CDR3 in DNA: TGTGCCAGCAGCCAAGACACAAGCTCTGGGGCCAACGTCCTGACTTTC. Translated: CASSQDTSSGANVLTF.

In its sample, this clone was seen a few times. The chain uses TRBV2 and TRBJ1-2, with 11 bases lining up with TRBD1. The CDR3 has 12 residues. Germline V gives CDR1 SNHLY, CDR2 FYNNEI. V lost 4 bases and J lost 8; bases outside the gene matches: 0. The CDR3 sequence is CASSGTGGGYTF. CDR3 bases: TGTGCCAGCAGTGGGACAGGGGGCGGCTACACCTTC.

V usage is TRBV7-2 and J usage is TRBJ2-5; D is unresolved. Germline V gene sequence: CDR1 SGHTA, CDR2 FQGNSA. CDR3 length: 11 amino acids. V was cut by 1 base and J by 7 bases, with 4 bases left in between. This chain's CDR3 is CASSLVVTQYF. The CDR3 coding sequence is TGTGCCAGCAGCTTAGTGGTGACCCAGTACTTC. Complete variable domain (other parts from reference TRBV7-2 and TRBJ2-5): GAGVSQSPSNKVTEKGKDVELRCDPISGHTALYWYRQSLGQGLEFLIYFQGNSAPDKSGLPSDRFSAERTGGSVSTLTIQRTQQEDSAVYLCASSLVVTQYFGPGTRLLVL.

This clone has ten or more counts. The chain is built from TRBV23-1 and TRBJ2-7, with 8 bases fitting TRBD1. TRBV23-1 qualifies as an ORF whose function is uncertain. J was trimmed by 2 bases and V by 11 bases; bases with no gene match: 8. The CDR3 totals 13 residues. The CDR3 nucleotides are TGCGCCGGGACAGGCCGACGGACCTACGAGCAGTACTTC. It specifies CAGTGRRTYEQYF.

This clone appeared a few times. The rearrangement uses TRBV25-1 and TRBJ2-5; D call uncertain. The CDR3 is 12 amino acids. The germline V gene encodes CDR1 MGHDK and CDR2 SYGVNS. With 3 bases removed from V and 7 bases from J, the gap between germline ends came to 9 bases. In nucleotides, the CDR3 is TGTGCCAGCAGTGATTCACTGAGGACCCAGTACTTC. This translates into CASSDSLRTQYF.

J is TRBJ1-1 and V is TRBV19; no clear D. CDR3 length: 14 residues. Germline loops: CDR1 LNHDA, CDR2 SQIVND (reference sequence). Trimming took off 3 bases at V and 0 bases at J, with 8 bases between the two ends. CDR3 loop: CASSMYTVNTEAFF. Written as DNA, the CDR3 is TGTGCCAGTAGTATGTATACGGTGAACACTGAAGCTTTCTTT.

The chain couples TRBV11-3 to TRBJ2-1, with a tentative D call TRBD2 (6 bases). The V end lost 5 bases, the J end lost 0 bases, and 11 bases lay between the germline ends. Per germline, CDR1 SGHNT and CDR2 YENEEA. This CDR3 has 15 residues. The DNA of the CDR3 is TGTGCCAGCAGCCGGGACGGGAGCTCCTACAATGAGCAGTTCTTC. This encodes CASSRDGSSYNEQFF.

The chain couples TRBV21-1 to TRBJ2-7; the listed D gene, TRBD2, was not tested against the DNA. TRBV21-1 represents a pseudogene. CDR3 length: 12 amino acids. The CDR3 DNA is TGTGCCAGCAGCAAAGGAGGTACCGAGCAGTACTTC. This encodes CASSKGGTEQYF.

This clone has a handful of counts. The chain has TRBV4-3 and TRBJ2-1; TRBD1 might be the D (6 bases). CDR1 and CDR2 from the germline V gene are LGHNA and YSLEER. This CDR3 has 14 amino acids. Between the trimmed V and J ends, which lost 5 bases and 5 bases, there was a span of 13 bases. The CDR3 DNA is TGCGCCAGCAGCGCCCACAGGGTCCACAATGAGCAGTTCTTC. The encoded protein is CASSAHRVHNEQFF.

The rearrangement links TRBV9 to TRBJ2-2; TRBD1 might be the D (6 bases). CDR3 length: 15 residues. With 1 base removed from V and 6 bases from J, the gap between germline ends came to 13 bases. Per germline, CDR1 SGDLS and CDR2 YYNGEE. CDR3 in amino acids: CASSVTDRNAGELFF. Here the CDR3 DNA reads TGTGCCAGCAGCGTAACGGACAGAAACGCCGGGGAGCTGTTTTTT.

This clone was picked up a small number of times. The chain uses TRBV9 and TRBJ1-6, with D unclear. From germline, CDR1 is SGDLS and CDR2 YYNGEE. V gave up 2 bases and J gave up 8 bases, with 5 bases separating them. The CDR3 runs to 12 residues. This chain's CDR3 is CASSVGHSPLHF. CDR3 DNA: TGTGCCAGCAGCGTGGGCCATTCACCCCTCCACTTT.

The chain couples TRBV18 to TRBJ1-2; 8 bases agree with TRBD1. This CDR3 spans 13 amino acids. V dropped 5 bases and J dropped 3; count of bases not matched to a gene: 2. Looked up from germline, CDR1 is KGHSH and CDR2 is LQKENI. The CDR3 coding sequence is TGTGCCAGCTCAACGGGACAGGACTATGGCTACACCTTC. As protein: CASSTGQDYGYTF.